This entry concerns a single TCR beta chain. Per the authors' pipeline: From reference gene primer amplification, estimates of nucleated cell counts were derived. TCRdb's copy holds only in-frame clones and misses some; the assay was immunoSEQ multiplex PCR. V, J and clone size are taken as reported in that table, and D and trimming were inferred from the DNA itself. The data show 250,000 to 400,000 clones, with 87% seen just once and 1% held by the top ten. Per the germline V gene, CDR1 is LGHNA and CDR2 is YSLEER. V was pared by 0 bases and J by 5 bases, with 7 bases of the junction left unmatched. The length of the CDR3 is 16 residues. These data originate in a study of blood T cell repertoires in COVID-19. Study context: COVID-19 samples from acute and convalescent phases originated in the United States, Italy and Spain. Sources were T cells, B-cell-depleted T cells, or PBMCs; the material itself was cDNA or gDNA.

The sequenced sample was peripheral blood. The chain uses TRBV4-3 and TRBJ2-5, with 9 nucleotides matching TRBD1. The sequence was collected from a man between 45 and 60 years old with active or convalescent COVID-19. The CDR3 here is CASSQENTGGSETQYF. Written as DNA, the CDR3 is TGCGCCAGCAGCCAAGAGAACACAGGGGGCTCGGAGACCCAGTACTTC.